This TCR beta chain stems from a study of blood T cell repertoires in COVID-19. Study at large: T cells, B-cell-depleted T cells, or PBMCs supplied cDNA or gDNA.

The table came from immunoSEQ multiplex PCR; TCRdb's copy has only in-frame clones and leaves some out. This table has about 62,000 clones, 76% appearing once. Material for sequencing was peripheral blood. The sequence derives from a woman in her forties or fifties with active or convalescent COVID-19.

The CDR3 is CASSQDPLNTEAFF. Here the CDR3 DNA reads TGTGCCAGCAGCCAAGACCCCTTGAACACTGAAGCTTTCTTT. The chain joins TRBV3-1 (or the pseudogene TRBV3-2) to TRBJ1-1; no clear D gene. This CDR3 is 14 amino acids long. CDR1 LGHDT and CDR2 YNNKEL come from the germline V gene (reference sequence). The V gene lost 0 bases and the J gene lost 0 bases, with 5 bases spanning the gap.